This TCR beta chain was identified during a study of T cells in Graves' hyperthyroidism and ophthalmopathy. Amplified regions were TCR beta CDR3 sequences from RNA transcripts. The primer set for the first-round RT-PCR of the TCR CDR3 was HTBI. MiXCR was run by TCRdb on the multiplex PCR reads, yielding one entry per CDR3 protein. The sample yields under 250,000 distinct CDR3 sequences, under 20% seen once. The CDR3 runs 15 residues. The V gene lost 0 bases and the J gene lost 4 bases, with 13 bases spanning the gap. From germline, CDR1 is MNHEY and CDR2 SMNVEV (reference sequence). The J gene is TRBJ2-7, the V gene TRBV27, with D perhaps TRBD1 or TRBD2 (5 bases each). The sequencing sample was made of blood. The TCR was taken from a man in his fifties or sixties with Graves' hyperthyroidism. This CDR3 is CASSLSGPLAYEQYF. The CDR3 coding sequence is TGTGCCAGCAGTTTATCGGGACCTCTAGCTTACGAGCAGTACTTC.